Reported below is one TCR beta chain. V was cut by 7 bases and J by 1 base, with 10 bases left in between. The CDR3 contains 13 residues. In germline, CDR1 is SQVTM, CDR2 ANQGSEA. This specimen belongs to a study of blood T cell repertoires in COVID-19. Study-wide background: The United States, Italy and Spain provided the acute and convalescent COVID-19 samples. T cells, B-cell-depleted T cells, or PBMCs provided the cDNA or gDNA that served as material.

In the source study's methods: From reference gene primer amplification, estimates of nucleated cell counts were derived. Generated by immunoSEQ multiplex PCR, the TCRdb table keeps only in-frame clones and is missing some. From that table come the V and J calls and clone size; the DNA was used to work out D and trimming. This sample has 130,000 to 150,000 clones, with 80% found just once. This TCR was recovered from a man in his 70s who had recovered from COVID-19. Sample: peripheral blood. This chain joins TRBV29-1 and TRBJ2-2; a possible D gene is TRBD1 (6 bases). CDR3 sequence: CSEGTRNTGELFF. CDR3 DNA sequence: TGCAGCGAGGGGACACGGAACACCGGGGAGCTGTTTTTT.